This entry lists 16 T cell receptor beta chains sequenced from one sample in a study of PD-1 blockade in classical Hodgkin lymphoma. Each of the patients experienced relapse following autologous stem cell transplantation, and their brentuximab vedotin exposure differed. The table came from immunoSEQ multiplex PCR; TCRdb's copy has only in-frame clones and leaves some out. The sample yields 20,000 or so clones, 70% to 80% seen once. Sequencing was performed on peripheral blood mononuclear cells (PBMCs), taken before the second cycle of nivolumab. These receptors all come from a human donor with classical Hodgkin lymphoma.

The genes are TRBV29-1 and TRBJ2-1, with D maybe TRBD2 (6 bases). V dropped 1 base and J dropped 2 bases, with 12 bases sitting between them. This CDR3 region has 15 residues. Germline loops: CDR1 SQVTM, CDR2 ANQGSEA. CDR3: CSVEGRAAAYNEQFF. The CDR3 nucleotides read TGCAGCGTTGAAGGGAGGGCAGCTGCCTACAATGAGCAGTTCTTC.

The rearrangement links TRBV27 to TRBJ1-4; 8 bases agree with TRBD1. Germline V lookup: CDR1 MNHEY, CDR2 SMNVEV (reference sequence). This CDR3 comprises 14 residues. V gave up 8 bases and J gave up 3 bases; unmatched junction bases: 5. CDR3 residues: CASGWGQANEKLFF. CDR3 coding DNA: TGTGCCAGCGGTTGGGGACAGGCTAATGAAAAACTGTTTTTT.

The sample holds one count of this clone. V and J are TRBV12-5 and TRBJ2-1, with TRBD2 matching over 13 bases. V shed 2 bases, J shed 7 bases, and the junction held 2 bases outside the gene matches. Looked up from germline, CDR1 is LGHNT and CDR2 is FRNRAP. The CDR3 runs to 15 residues. The CDR3, as DNA: TGTGCTAGTGGTTTGCTGGGACTAGCGGGAAATGAGCAGTTCTTC. Translation: CASGLLGLAGNEQFF.

This clone was recorded once. CDR3 coding DNA: TGCGCCAGCAGTGCACAGGGGAGCTATGGCTACACCTTC. Translated, it gives CASSAQGSYGYTF. The chain has TRBV10-1 and TRBJ1-2; 7 bases are shared with TRBD1. V was clipped by 4 bases and J by 4 bases; unmatched bases: 3. The germline CDR1 and CDR2 sequences are WNHNN and SYGVQD (reference sequence). The CDR3 runs 13 residues.

J is TRBJ2-1 and V is TRBV27, with D unclear. CDR3 size: 13 residues. Trimming took 6 bases from V and 3 from J, leaving 9 bases between them. CDR1 and CDR2 from the germline V gene are MNHEY and SMNVEV (reference sequence). In DNA form, the CDR3 reads TGTGCCAGCAGCTTTGACAACTACAATGAGCAGTTCTTC. Amino acid sequence: CASSFDNYNEQFF.

J is TRBJ2-7 and V is TRBV28; 7 bases match TRBD2. Looked up from germline, CDR1 is MDHEN and CDR2 is SYDVKM. The CDR3 spans 14 residues. With V trimmed by 6 bases and J by 1 base, 6 bases remained unmatched. Here the CDR3 reads CASRGGSTSYEQYF. The CDR3 nucleotides are TGTGCCAGCAGGGGGGGGAGCACTTCCTACGAGCAGTACTTC.

The J gene is TRBJ1-3, the V gene TRBV7-2; D perhaps matches TRBD1 (5 bases). The CDR3 sequence is 17 residues long. Germline loops: CDR1 SGHTA, CDR2 FQGNSA. The V end lost 5 bases, the J end lost 0 bases, and 17 bases lay between the germline ends. The CDR3 loop is CASSLTLQATSGNTIYF. The CDR3 DNA sequence: TGTGCCAGCAGCCTGACCCTACAGGCTACCTCTGGAAACACCATATATTTT.

The chain couples TRBV5-4 to TRBJ1-1, with TRBD1 identical over 8 bases. The junction had 5 bases not matched to a gene; V was cut back by 4 bases and J by 6 bases. Per the germline V gene, CDR1 is SGHNT and CDR2 is YYREEE (reference sequence). CDR3 length equals 13 residues. The CDR3 is CASSRTGRPEAFF. In DNA form, the CDR3 reads TGTGCCAGCAGCCGGACAGGGAGGCCTGAAGCTTTCTTT.

This chain joins TRBV6-6 and TRBJ2-5; the D gene is possibly TRBD2 (5 bases). V lost 4 bases and J lost 5, with 17 bases in between. This CDR3 is 15 amino acids long. The V gene's germline CDR1 is MNHNY and CDR2 SVGAGI (reference sequence). Written as DNA, the CDR3 is TGTGCCAGCAGTTCTCCTGGCGGACTCACGGAGACCCAGTACTTC. This codes for CASSSPGGLTETQYF.

V usage is TRBV7-2 and J usage is TRBJ2-7; D may be TRBD1 (5 bases). The germline V gene has CDR1 SGHTA and CDR2 FQGNSA. Trimming shortened V by 0 bases and J by 3 bases, and 6 bases separated the two germline ends. The CDR3 contains 13 residues. The CDR3 loop is CASSLAGDYEQYF. In nucleotides, the CDR3 is TGTGCCAGCAGCTTAGCAGGGGACTACGAGCAGTACTTC.

This clone is medium-sized (0.01 to 0.1%). The gene calls are TRBV7-7 and TRBJ2-1, with 7 bases lining up with TRBD2. The CDR3 covers 15 residues. The trim removed 2 bases at V and 4 bases at J, leaving 5 bases unmatched. The V gene's germline CDR1 is SSHAT and CDR2 FNYEAQ (reference sequence). The CDR3 DNA is TGTGCCAGCAGCTTACACCTAGCGGTATACAATGAGCAGTTCTTC. Protein: CASSLHLAVYNEQFF.

The chain couples TRBV7-2 to TRBJ2-2; 10 bases agree with TRBD2. Germline values: CDR1 SGHTA, CDR2 FQGNSA. V lost 5 bases and J lost 3; bases outside the gene matches: 3. The CDR3 runs to 15 residues. The CDR3 nucleotides are TGTGCCAGCAGCGTCAGCGGGGGGGACACCGGGGAGCTGTTTTTT. It is translated as CASSVSGGDTGELFF.

This clone was counted between two and nine times. This chain links TRBV10-3 with TRBJ1-2, with D maybe TRBD1 (5 bases). This CDR3 contains 14 residues. Germline V lookup: CDR1 ENHRY, CDR2 SYGVKD. Deletions cut 2 bases from V and 5 bases from J, with 12 bases between. The CDR3 is CAISEEGPPYGYTF. DNA of the CDR3: TGTGCCATCAGTGAGGAGGGGCCCCCTTATGGCTACACCTTC.

V usage is TRBV5-1 and J usage is TRBJ1-6; 8 bases align to TRBD1. V was pared by 3 bases and J by 8 bases, with 4 bases of the junction left unmatched. Germline V gene data show CDR1 as SGHRS and CDR2 as YFSETQ. This CDR3 comprises 14 residues. This CDR3 is CASSSDREDSPLHF. The CDR3 region has the DNA TGCGCCAGCAGCTCGGACAGGGAGGATTCACCCCTCCACTTT.

The chain has TRBV18 and TRBJ2-5, with D perhaps assigned TRBD1 or TRBD2 (5 bases each). The CDR3 has 15 amino acids. V gave up 0 bases and J gave up 4 bases, with 12 bases separating them. Germline CDR1 and CDR2: KGHSH and LQKENI. The CDR3 nucleotides are TGTGCCAGCTCACCACCGCTGGGGGAAGTAGAGACCCAGTACTTC. Amino acid sequence: CASSPPLGEVETQYF. Using reference TRBV18 and TRBJ2-5 for the parts outside the CDR3, the full variable domain is NAGVMQNPRHLVRRRGQEARLRCSPMKGHSHVYWYRQLPEEGLKFMVYLQKENIIDESGMPKERFSAEFPKEGPSILRIQQVVRGDSAAYFCASSPPLGEVETQYFGPGTRLLVL.

The chain recombines TRBV9 with TRBJ2-2; 7 bases match TRBD1. Germline V gives CDR1 SGDLS, CDR2 YYNGEE. The CDR3 has 13 amino acids. V lost 3 bases, J lost 7 bases, and 3 bases stayed unmatched. The CDR3 DNA follows: TGTGCCAGCAGCGCGACAGGGATCGGGGAGCTGTTTTTT. It yields the protein CASSATGIGELFF. Drawing the rest from reference TRBV9 and TRBJ2-2, the complete variable domain is DSGVTQTPKHLITATGQRVTLRCSPRSGDLSVYWYQQSLDQGLQFLIQYYNGEERAKGNILERFSAQQFPDLHSELNLSSLELGDSALYFCASSATGIGELFFGEGSRLTVL.